Sequencing of this T cell receptor (beta chain) was carried out in a study of control samples from healthy donors and cancer patients. The germline V gene has CDR1 SGHRS and CDR2 YFSETQ. With 2 bases removed from V and 2 bases from J, the gap between germline ends came to 10 bases. This CDR3 is built from 15 residues. Sequenced by immunoSEQ multiplex PCR; TCRdb stores in-frame clones only, minus some. The data contain 170,000 or so clones, approximately 92% of them singletons. The clonotype was recovered from a woman aged 40 to 50 in good health. The V gene is TRBV5-1, the J gene TRBJ2-2; D perhaps matches TRBD1 (5 bases). Sequencing was performed on blood. CDR3 nucleotides: TGCGCCAGCAGCTTACCAGGACACAACACCGGGGAGCTGTTTTTT. It specifies CASSLPGHNTGELFF.